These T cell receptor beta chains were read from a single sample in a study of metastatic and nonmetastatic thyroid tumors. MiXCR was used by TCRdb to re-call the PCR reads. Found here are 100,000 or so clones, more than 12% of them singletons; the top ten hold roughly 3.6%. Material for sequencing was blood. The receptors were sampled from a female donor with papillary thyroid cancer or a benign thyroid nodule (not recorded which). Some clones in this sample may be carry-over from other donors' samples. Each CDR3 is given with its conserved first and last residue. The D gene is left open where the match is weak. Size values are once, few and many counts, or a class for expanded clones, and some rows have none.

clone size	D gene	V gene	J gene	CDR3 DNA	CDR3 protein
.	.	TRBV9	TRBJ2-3	TGTGCCAGCCGGTCTGAAGCCACAGATACGCAGTATTTT	CASRSEATDTQYF
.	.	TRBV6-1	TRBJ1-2	TGTGTCAGCAGTCCCATCAACTATGGCTACACCTTC	CVSSPINYGYTF
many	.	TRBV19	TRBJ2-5	TGTGCCAGTGGCCACTCGAAAGAGACCCAGTACTTC	CASGHSKETQYF
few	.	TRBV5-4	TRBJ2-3	TGTGCCAGCGGTTGGGGGGGCGGCACAGATACGCAGTATTTT	CASGWGGGTDTQYF
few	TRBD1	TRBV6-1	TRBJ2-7	TGTGCCAGCAGGCGCCCCGGGACAGGGGGCGAGCAGTACTTC	CASRRPGTGGEQYF
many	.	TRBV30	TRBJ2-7	TGTGCCTGGAGTACAGGCAACTCCTACGAGCAGTACTTC	CAWSTGNSYEQYF
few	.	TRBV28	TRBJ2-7	TGTGCCAGCAATGAACCAGCGGTAAACTCCTACGAGCAGTACTTC	CASNEPAVNSYEQYF
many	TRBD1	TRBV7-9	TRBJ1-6	TGTGCCAGCAGCTCGAGACAGGGCGGAAGTTCACCCCTCCACTTT	CASSSRQGGSSPLHF
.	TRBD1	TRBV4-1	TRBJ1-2	TGCGCCAGCAGCCCTGACAGGGGCCCCTATGGCTACAACTTC	CASSPDRGPYGYNF
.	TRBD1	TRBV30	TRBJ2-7	TGTGCCTGGAGTGACAGGGGGATCTACGAGCAGTACTTC	CAWSDRGIYEQYF
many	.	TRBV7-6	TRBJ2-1	TGTGCCAGCAGCGGGACTGAACAAGGCTACAATGAGCAGTTCTTC	CASSGTEQGYNEQFF
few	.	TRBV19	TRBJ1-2	TGTGCCAGTAGTATATTAGGGAGATCGAGCTATGGCTACACCTTC	CASSILGRSSYGYTF
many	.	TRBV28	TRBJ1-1	TGTGCCAGCAGTTTCAGGGAAACTGAAGCTTTCTTT	CASSFRETEAFF
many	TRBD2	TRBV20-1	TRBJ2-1	TGCAGTGCTAGGCGCCCAGCGGGGTCGCAGTTCTTC	CSARRPAGSQFF
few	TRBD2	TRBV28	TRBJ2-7	TGTGCGGCGTGGCCTGGGACTAGCGACGCCGAGCGGTACTTC	CAAWPGTSDAERYF
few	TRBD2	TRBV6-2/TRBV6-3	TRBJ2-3	TGTGCCGGCATCGCAGGACTAGCGGGCGGAAATACGCAGTATTTT	CAGIAGLAGGNTQYF